The text below deals with one T cell receptor (beta chain). Its antigen is not identified. The sample originates from a study of T cell responses to AZD1222 COVID-19 vaccine. Whole-study results and caveats: Nearly half of spike-specific TCRs reportedly go after variant regions that carry no mutations. Distributed over spike, vaccine-associated CD4 TCRs predominated at 160-218 and 743-854. Clonal diversity may have been underestimated, and the donors were mostly white British, with more females than males.

TCRdb's table, derived via immunoSEQ multiplex PCR, lists solely in-frame clones and lacks some. The data hold approximately 150,000 clones, with approximately 93% observed a single time. Per the germline V gene, CDR1 is MNHEY and CDR2 is SVGAGI. This CDR3 is built from 14 residues. V lost 6 bases to trimming and J lost 4 bases, with 16 bases between them. The TCR was taken from an adult in good health. The chain has TRBV6-5 and TRBJ2-7, with D possibly called TRBD1 or TRBD2 (6 bases each). The source material was peripheral blood, sampled on day 0 of AZD1222 vaccination. The CDR3, as DNA: TGTGCCAGCAGGGAGACAGGCGGACTATACGAGCAGTACTTC. Residues: CASRETGGLYEQYF.